These T cell receptor beta chains were read from a single sample in a study of blood T cell repertoires in COVID-19. The data were produced by immunoSEQ multiplex PCR, yet TCRdb's version contains in-frame clones alone and is incomplete. The sample carries roughly 46,000 clones, more than 75% recorded once. The sequenced sample was peripheral blood. The source of these receptors is a man over 45 with active COVID-19. CDR3s include the opening cysteine and the closing phenylalanine or tryptophan. Fields, in order: V gene, clone size, J gene, D gene, CDR3 protein, CDR3 DNA. The D gene is left open where the match is weak. A row's size may be missing; if present it is once, few, many or a size class.

v_gene: TRBV7-9
abundance: NA
j_gene: TRBJ2-2
d_gene: TRBD1
CDR3aa: CASSSYGQVKGEELFF
CDR3nt: TGTGCCAGCAGCTCGTACGGACAGGTAAAAGGAGAGGAGCTGTTTTTT

v_gene: TRBV30
abundance: NA
j_gene: TRBJ1-2
d_gene: NA
CDR3aa: CAWSVTSRDYGYTF
CDR3nt: TGTGCCTGGAGTGTGACCTCTCGGGACTATGGCTACACCTTC

v_gene: TRBV5-4
abundance: NA
j_gene: TRBJ2-7
d_gene: TRBD2
CDR3aa: CASSKGLAGEAGEQYF
CDR3nt: TGTGCCAGCAGCAAGGGACTAGCGGGGGAGGCGGGCGAGCAGTACTTC

v_gene: TRBV6-2/TRBV6-3
abundance: NA
j_gene: TRBJ1-4
d_gene: NA
CDR3aa: CASSYPTGSATNEKLFF
CDR3nt: TGTGCCAGCAGTTACCCGACAGGTTCCGCAACTAATGAAAAACTGTTTTTT

v_gene: TRBV19
abundance: NA
j_gene: TRBJ1-4
d_gene: TRBD1
CDR3aa: CASSRDSGREKLFF
CDR3nt: TGTGCCAGTAGTCGGGACAGTGGTCGGGAAAAACTGTTTTTT

v_gene: TRBV7-9
abundance: once
j_gene: TRBJ2-3
d_gene: TRBD1
CDR3aa: CASSAQGQGSDTQYF
CDR3nt: TGTGCCAGCAGCGCCCAGGGACAGGGTTCAGATACGCAGTATTTT

v_gene: TRBV7-7
abundance: NA
j_gene: TRBJ2-5
d_gene: TRBD2
CDR3aa: CASSSTGLAGGVETQYF
CDR3nt: TGTGCTAGCAGCTCAACAGGACTAGCGGGGGGCGTGGAGACCCAGTACTTC

v_gene: TRBV11-2
abundance: few
j_gene: TRBJ2-2
d_gene: NA
CDR3aa: CASSLGSGANTGELFF
CDR3nt: TGTGCCAGCAGCTTAGGATCCGGTGCGAACACCGGGGAGCTGTTTTTT

v_gene: TRBV3-1/TRBV3-2
abundance: NA
j_gene: TRBJ2-3
d_gene: TRBD2
CDR3aa: CASSQDLSGRILDTQYF
CDR3nt: TGTGCCAGCAGCCAAGATCTGAGCGGGAGAATACTTGATACGCAGTATTTT

v_gene: TRBV19
abundance: NA
j_gene: TRBJ2-5
d_gene: NA
CDR3aa: CASSIRVGLRETQYF
CDR3nt: TGTGCCAGTAGTATCAGGGTAGGCCTCAGGGAGACCCAGTACTTC

v_gene: TRBV7-2
abundance: NA
j_gene: TRBJ2-1
d_gene: TRBD1
CDR3aa: CASSLQGADEQFF
CDR3nt: TGTGCCAGCAGTTTGCAGGGGGCGGATGAGCAGTTCTTC

v_gene: TRBV11-2
abundance: NA
j_gene: TRBJ1-4
d_gene: TRBD1
CDR3aa: CASSLLGTGDSEKLFF
CDR3nt: TGTGCCAGCAGCCTGCTCGGGACAGGGGATAGTGAAAAACTGTTTTTT

v_gene: TRBV21-1
abundance: NA
j_gene: TRBJ2-7
d_gene: NA
CDR3aa: CASSSRQGITYEQYF
CDR3nt: TGTGCCAGCAGCTCCCGACAGGGTATTACCTACGAGCAGTACTTC

v_gene: TRBV4-1
abundance: NA
j_gene: TRBJ1-2
d_gene: TRBD1
CDR3aa: CASSDRDNYGYTF
CDR3nt: TGCGCCAGCAGCGACAGGGATAACTATGGCTACACCTTC

v_gene: TRBV6-2/TRBV6-3
abundance: NA
j_gene: TRBJ2-7
d_gene: TRBD1
CDR3aa: CASSYYRDSTYEQYF
CDR3nt: TGTGCCAGCAGTTATTATCGGGACAGCACCTACGAGCAGTACTTC

v_gene: TRBV5-4
abundance: once
j_gene: TRBJ2-1
d_gene: NA
CDR3aa: CASSRDGGTRRDEQFF
CDR3nt: TGTGCCAGCAGCCGGGATGGAGGGACTCGGCGGGATGAGCAGTTCTTC

v_gene: TRBV5-6
abundance: few
j_gene: TRBJ1-1
d_gene: TRBD1
CDR3aa: CASSLALQGWGAFF
CDR3nt: TGTGCCAGCAGCTTGGCTTTACAGGGGTGGGGAGCTTTCTTT

v_gene: TRBV6-2/TRBV6-3
abundance: NA
j_gene: TRBJ1-5
d_gene: TRBD1
CDR3aa: CASSYAGGNQPQHF
CDR3nt: TGTGCCAGCAGTTACGCAGGGGGGAATCAGCCCCAGCATTTT

v_gene: TRBV30
abundance: once
j_gene: TRBJ2-7
d_gene: NA
CDR3aa: CAWSPDSYEQYF
CDR3nt: TGTGCCTGGAGCCCCGACAGCTACGAGCAGTACTTC

v_gene: TRBV27
abundance: once
j_gene: TRBJ2-1
d_gene: NA
CDR3aa: CASSLLAPYNEQFF
CDR3nt: TGTGCCAGCAGTTTATTAGCGCCCTACAATGAGCAGTTCTTC

v_gene: TRBV2
abundance: NA
j_gene: TRBJ2-7
d_gene: TRBD1
CDR3aa: CASAEGRGLEQYF
CDR3nt: TGTGCCAGCGCCGAAGGAAGGGGGCTCGAGCAGTACTTC

v_gene: TRBV9
abundance: NA
j_gene: TRBJ2-7
d_gene: TRBD1
CDR3aa: CASSLPSPGTGLYEQYF
CDR3nt: TGTGCCAGCAGCCTACCCAGCCCCGGGACAGGGCTCTACGAGCAGTACTTC

v_gene: TRBV7-9
abundance: NA
j_gene: TRBJ2-7
d_gene: TRBD2
CDR3aa: CASGPASGSVEQYF
CDR3nt: TGTGCCAGCGGACCGGCTAGCGGGAGTGTCGAGCAGTACTTC

v_gene: TRBV24-1
abundance: NA
j_gene: TRBJ2-7
d_gene: TRBD2
CDR3aa: CATGQLAGGREDEQYF
CDR3nt: TGTGCCACCGGCCAACTAGCGGGGGGACGCGAAGACGAGCAGTACTTC

v_gene: TRBV7-9
abundance: NA
j_gene: TRBJ2-5
d_gene: TRBD1
CDR3aa: CASSAGQGVVAETQYF
CDR3nt: TGTGCCAGCAGCGCCGGACAGGGGGTTGTTGCGGAGACCCAGTACTTC

v_gene: TRBV18
abundance: NA
j_gene: TRBJ2-2
d_gene: TRBD2
CDR3aa: CASSPRGAGELFF
CDR3nt: TGTGCCAGCTCACCGCGGGGGGCCGGGGAGCTGTTTTTT

v_gene: TRBV18
abundance: NA
j_gene: TRBJ2-7
d_gene: TRBD1
CDR3aa: CASLRGSPWDEQYF
CDR3nt: TGTGCCAGCCTCAGGGGGAGCCCTTGGGACGAGCAGTACTTC

v_gene: TRBV19
abundance: NA
j_gene: TRBJ1-5
d_gene: NA
CDR3aa: CASSEVHNQPQHF
CDR3nt: TGTGCCAGTAGTGAGGTGCACAATCAGCCCCAGCATTTT

v_gene: TRBV6-5
abundance: NA
j_gene: TRBJ1-1
d_gene: NA
CDR3aa: CASKRMRQGYTEAFF
CDR3nt: TGTGCCAGCAAACGTATGCGGCAGGGGTACACTGAAGCTTTCTTT

v_gene: TRBV7-9
abundance: NA
j_gene: TRBJ2-7
d_gene: NA
CDR3aa: CASSPPYYEQYF
CDR3nt: TGTGCCAGCAGCCCCCCTTACTACGAGCAGTACTTC

v_gene: TRBV9
abundance: once
j_gene: TRBJ2-2
d_gene: TRBD1
CDR3aa: CASSVSGTGDDTGELFF
CDR3nt: TGTGCCAGCAGCGTCTCCGGGACAGGGGACGACACCGGGGAGCTGTTTTTT

v_gene: TRBV6-2/TRBV6-3
abundance: NA
j_gene: TRBJ2-3
d_gene: TRBD2
CDR3aa: CASSPWTSEVSSTDTQYF
CDR3nt: TGTGCCAGCAGCCCTTGGACTAGCGAAGTATCTAGCACAGATACGCAGTATTTT

v_gene: TRBV5-8
abundance: NA
j_gene: TRBJ2-2
d_gene: TRBD1
CDR3aa: CASRRTGVNTGELFF
CDR3nt: TGTGCCAGCAGGCGGACAGGGGTCAACACCGGGGAGCTGTTTTTT

v_gene: TRBV14
abundance: NA
j_gene: TRBJ1-4
d_gene: TRBD1
CDR3aa: CASSLIGQGVGEKLFF
CDR3nt: TGTGCCAGCAGCCTCATTGGACAGGGTGTAGGCGAAAAACTGTTTTTT

v_gene: TRBV5-1
abundance: NA
j_gene: TRBJ2-2
d_gene: TRBD1
CDR3aa: CASSLEGTGVGTGELFF
CDR3nt: TGCGCCAGCAGCTTGGAAGGGACAGGGGTAGGCACCGGGGAGCTGTTTTTT

v_gene: TRBV27
abundance: NA
j_gene: TRBJ2-7
d_gene: TRBD1
CDR3aa: CASRTGLFAYEQYF
CDR3nt: TGTGCCAGCAGGACAGGGTTGTTTGCCTACGAGCAGTACTTC

v_gene: TRBV18
abundance: NA
j_gene: TRBJ2-7
d_gene: NA
CDR3aa: CASSPGRAETYEQYF
CDR3nt: TGTGCCAGCTCACCAGGCCGCGCGGAGACCTACGAGCAGTACTTC

v_gene: TRBV19
abundance: NA
j_gene: TRBJ2-7
d_gene: NA
CDR3aa: CASSPRQSSYEQYF
CDR3nt: TGTGCCAGTAGTCCAAGACAGAGCTCCTACGAGCAGTACTTC

v_gene: TRBV4-3
abundance: NA
j_gene: TRBJ2-3
d_gene: TRBD1
CDR3aa: CASSYDRVNTQYF
CDR3nt: TGCGCCAGCAGCTACGACAGGGTTAATACGCAGTATTTT

v_gene: TRBV27
abundance: NA
j_gene: TRBJ2-7
d_gene: NA
CDR3aa: CASSLSLGSDREDYEQYF
CDR3nt: TGTGCCAGCAGTTTATCACTAGGGAGCGACAGGGAGGACTACGAGCAGTACTTC

v_gene: TRBV15
abundance: NA
j_gene: TRBJ2-7
d_gene: TRBD1
CDR3aa: CATSPTGTGGGYEQYF
CDR3nt: TGTGCCACCAGCCCTACCGGGACAGGGGGCGGGTACGAGCAGTACTTC

v_gene: TRBV3-1/TRBV3-2
abundance: NA
j_gene: TRBJ1-1
d_gene: NA
CDR3aa: CASSQSRAMNTEAFF
CDR3nt: TGTGCCAGCAGTCAAAGCAGGGCCATGAACACTGAAGCTTTCTTT

v_gene: TRBV7-2
abundance: NA
j_gene: TRBJ2-1
d_gene: TRBD2
CDR3aa: CASSSPGLAHNEQFF
CDR3nt: TGTGCCAGCAGCTCTCCGGGACTAGCGCACAATGAGCAGTTCTTC

v_gene: TRBV10-1
abundance: once
j_gene: TRBJ2-3
d_gene: TRBD1
CDR3aa: CASSEFGTGERFTDTQYF
CDR3nt: TGCGCCAGCAGTGAGTTCGGGACAGGGGAGCGTTTCACAGATACGCAGTATTTT

v_gene: TRBV19
abundance: NA
j_gene: TRBJ1-1
d_gene: TRBD1
CDR3aa: CASSTGQGGSGEAFF
CDR3nt: TGTGCCAGTAGTACGGGACAGGGGGGGAGCGGTGAAGCTTTCTTT

v_gene: TRBV28
abundance: NA
j_gene: TRBJ1-5
d_gene: TRBD1
CDR3aa: CATRGTGVNQPQHF
CDR3nt: TGTGCCACCCGAGGGACAGGGGTTAATCAGCCCCAGCATTTT

v_gene: TRBV6-2/TRBV6-3
abundance: NA
j_gene: TRBJ1-1
d_gene: NA
CDR3aa: CASSYASMNTEAFF
CDR3nt: TGTGCCAGCAGTTATGCGTCGATGAACACTGAAGCTTTCTTT

v_gene: TRBV3-1/TRBV3-2
abundance: NA
j_gene: TRBJ1-1
d_gene: TRBD1
CDR3aa: CASSQDRGIPEAFF
CDR3nt: TGTGCCAGCAGCCAAGACAGGGGGATCCCTGAAGCTTTCTTT